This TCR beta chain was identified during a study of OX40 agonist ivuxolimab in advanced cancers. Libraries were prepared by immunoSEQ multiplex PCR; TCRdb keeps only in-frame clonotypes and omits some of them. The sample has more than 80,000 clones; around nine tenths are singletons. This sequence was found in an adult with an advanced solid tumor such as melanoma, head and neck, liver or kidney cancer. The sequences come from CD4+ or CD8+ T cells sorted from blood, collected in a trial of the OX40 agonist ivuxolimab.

CDR3 sequence reads: CASSQGQAGTGELFF. The DNA of the CDR3 is TGTGCCAGCAGCCAAGGGCAGGCCGGAACCGGGGAGCTGTTTTTT. The genes are TRBV14 and TRBJ2-2; D call uncertain. Germline assignment: CDR1 SGHDN and CDR2 FVKESK. Trimming took 1 base from V and 5 from J, leaving 11 bases between them. The CDR3 has 15 amino acids.